A selection of T cell receptor beta chains follows, all from one sample in a study of shared clonotypes between healthy human individuals. Sequenced by immunoSEQ multiplex PCR; TCRdb stores in-frame clones only, minus some. The sample contains 2 million to 2.5 million clones, roughly 95% of which appear only once. Sequenced: naive CD4+ T cells sorted from blood. Source of these receptors: a man younger than 30 in good health. The CDR3 runs from the conserved cysteine through the conserved F or W. Each record gives: clone size, D gene, V gene, J gene, CDR3 length, CDR3 protein, CDR3 DNA. A D gene is named only where the DNA matches it firmly. Only part of the rows carry a size: once, few, many, or a class if the clone is expanded.

-	-	TRBV5-1	TRBJ2-2	15	CASSLRGAGTGELFF	TGCGCCAGCAGCTTGCGGGGGGCCGGGACCGGGGAGCTGTTTTTT
-	TRBD2	TRBV10-3	TRBJ2-7	17	CAISGGLAGAINYEQYF	TGTGCCATCAGTGGGGGACTAGCGGGAGCCATAAACTACGAGCAGTACTTC
-	-	TRBV28	TRBJ2-7	15	CASSFIGQPAYEQYF	TGTGCCAGCAGTTTTATAGGGCAGCCGGCCTACGAGCAGTACTTC
once	-	TRBV10-3	TRBJ2-7	15	CAISDLVSGPYEQYF	TGTGCCATCAGTGATCTTGTGAGCGGGCCCTACGAGCAGTACTTC
-	-	TRBV2	TRBJ1-5	13	CASSVSGNQPQHF	TGTGCCAGCAGTGTCTCGGGAAATCAGCCCCAGCATTTT
-	-	TRBV27	TRBJ2-4	15	CASSPRQAAKNIQYF	TGTGCCAGCAGTCCCCGACAGGCGGCCAAAAACATTCAGTACTTC
-	-	TRBV18	TRBJ1-2	14	CASSPNRENYGYTF	TGTGCCAGCTCACCAAACAGAGAAAACTATGGCTACACCTTC
-	-	TRBV6-5	TRBJ1-1	12	CASGGLRRGAFF	TGTGCCAGCGGGGGACTACGTAGAGGAGCTTTCTTT
-	TRBD2	TRBV6-4	TRBJ2-5	15	CASSERTSGQETQYF	TGTGCCAGCAGTGAAAGGACTAGCGGCCAAGAGACCCAGTACTTC
-	TRBD2	TRBV9	TRBJ2-7	17	CASSHDTSGRGVDEQYF	TGTGCCAGCAGCCATGATACTAGCGGTAGAGGGGTGGACGAGCAGTACTTC
-	TRBD2	TRBV5-1	TRBJ2-3	15	CASSDGTMNTDTQYF	TGCGCCAGCAGCGATGGGACTATGAACACAGATACGCAGTATTTT
-	TRBD1	TRBV29-1	TRBJ1-2	16	CSTGSPDRGAIGGYTF	TGCAGCACTGGGTCCCCGGACAGGGGGGCAATTGGTGGCTACACCTTC
-	TRBD1	TRBV6-4	TRBJ1-6	16	CASRRDSLSYNSPLHF	TGTGCCAGCAGAAGGGACAGCCTCTCCTATAATTCACCCCTCCACTTT
-	TRBD1	TRBV7-8	TRBJ2-7	14	CASSPGQASYEQYF	TGTGCCAGCAGCCCGGGACAGGCTTCCTACGAGCAGTACTTC
-	TRBD1	TRBV6-1	TRBJ1-5	13	CASSPYPGTAFPF	TGTGCCAGCAGTCCTTACCCCGGGACAGCCTTCCCATTT
-	TRBD1	TRBV7-8	TRBJ1-4	16	CASSLVSKGAKEKLFF	TGTGCCAGCAGCTTAGTTTCAAAGGGGGCAAAGGAAAAACTGTTTTTT
-	-	TRBV5-4	TRBJ1-1	14	CATRWRGPGTEAFF	TGTGCCACTCGCTGGCGGGGGCCAGGCACTGAAGCTTTCTTT
-	TRBD2	TRBV2	TRBJ2-5	14	CASTGLAGRETQYF	TGTGCCAGCACCGGACTAGCGGGGAGAGAGACCCAGTACTTC
-	-	TRBV7-9	TRBJ1-1	14	CASSLADRNTEAFF	TGTGCCAGCAGCTTAGCGGATAGGAACACTGAAGCTTTCTTT
once	-	TRBV9	TRBJ1-4	16	CASTPGGGKANEKLFF	TGTGCCAGCACCCCGGGGGGGGGCAAGGCTAATGAAAAACTGTTTTTT
once	TRBD1	TRBV19	TRBJ2-7	13	CASNTDRGREQYF	TGTGCCAGTAATACGGACAGGGGGCGCGAGCAGTACTTC
-	-	TRBV7-9	TRBJ2-3	15	CASSPRGGGGDTQYF	TGTGCCAGCAGCCCGCGCGGGGGAGGGGGAGATACGCAGTATTTT
-	-	TRBV19	TRBJ2-5	13	CASSIDAARTQYF	TGTGCCAGTAGTATAGATGCCGCGAGAACGCAGTACTTC
-	-	TRBV5-1	TRBJ1-2	13	CASRAESNYGYTF	TGCGCCAGCAGGGCAGAATCTAACTATGGCTACACCTTC
-	-	TRBV6-7	TRBJ2-2	16	CASSYPERTHTGELFF	TGTGCCAGCAGTTACCCGGAAAGGACACACACCGGGGAGCTGTTTTTT
-	-	TRBV6-5	TRBJ2-7	14	CASTRGGGSYEQYF	TGTGCCAGCACCAGGGGCGGTGGGTCCTACGAGCAGTACTTC